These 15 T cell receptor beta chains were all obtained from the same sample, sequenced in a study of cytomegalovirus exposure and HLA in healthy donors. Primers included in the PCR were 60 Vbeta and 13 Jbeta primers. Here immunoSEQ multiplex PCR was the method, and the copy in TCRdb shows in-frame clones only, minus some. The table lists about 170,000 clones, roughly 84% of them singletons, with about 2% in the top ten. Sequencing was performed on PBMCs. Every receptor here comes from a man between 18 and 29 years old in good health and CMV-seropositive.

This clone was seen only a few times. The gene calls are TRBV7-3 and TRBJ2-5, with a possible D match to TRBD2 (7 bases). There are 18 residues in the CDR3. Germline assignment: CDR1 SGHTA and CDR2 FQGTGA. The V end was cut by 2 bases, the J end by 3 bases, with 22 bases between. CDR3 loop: CASSLVPLAGAPEETQYF. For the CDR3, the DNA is TGTGCCAGCAGCTTAGTCCCGTTGGCGGGGGCCCCCGAAGAGACCCAGTACTTC.

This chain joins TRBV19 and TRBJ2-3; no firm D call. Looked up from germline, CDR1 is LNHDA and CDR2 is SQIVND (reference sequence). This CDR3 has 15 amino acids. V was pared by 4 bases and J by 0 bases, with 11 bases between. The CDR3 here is CASSNLQSSTDTQYF. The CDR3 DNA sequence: TGTGCCAGTAGTAACCTGCAGTCTAGCACAGATACGCAGTATTTT.

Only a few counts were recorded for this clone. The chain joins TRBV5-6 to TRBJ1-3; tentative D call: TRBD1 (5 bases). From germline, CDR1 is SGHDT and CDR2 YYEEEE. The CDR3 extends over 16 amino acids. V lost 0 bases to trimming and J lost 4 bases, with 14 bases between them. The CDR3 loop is CASSLVRGRVGNTIYF. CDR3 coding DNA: TGTGCCAGCAGCTTGGTACGGGGGAGGGTAGGAAACACCATATATTTT.

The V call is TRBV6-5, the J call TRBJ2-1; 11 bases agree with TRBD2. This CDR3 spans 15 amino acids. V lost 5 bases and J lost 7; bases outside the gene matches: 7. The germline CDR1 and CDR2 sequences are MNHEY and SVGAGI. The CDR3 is CASSRLAGTGNEQFF. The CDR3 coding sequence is TGTGCCAGCAGTAGACTAGCGGGGACTGGGAATGAGCAGTTCTTC.

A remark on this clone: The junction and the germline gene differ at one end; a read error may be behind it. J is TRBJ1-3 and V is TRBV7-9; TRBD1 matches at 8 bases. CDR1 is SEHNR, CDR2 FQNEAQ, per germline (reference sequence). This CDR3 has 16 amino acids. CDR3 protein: CSSSPRQGNSGNTIYF. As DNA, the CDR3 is TGTTCCAGCAGCCCAAGACAGGGGAACTCTGGAAACACCATATATTTT. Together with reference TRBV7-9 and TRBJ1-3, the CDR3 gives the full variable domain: DTGVSQNPRHKITKRGQNVTFRCDPISEHNRLYWYRQTLGQGPEFLTYFQNEAQLEKSRLLSDRFSAERPKGSFSTLEIQRTEQGDSAMYLCSSSPRQGNSGNTIYFGEGSWLTVV.

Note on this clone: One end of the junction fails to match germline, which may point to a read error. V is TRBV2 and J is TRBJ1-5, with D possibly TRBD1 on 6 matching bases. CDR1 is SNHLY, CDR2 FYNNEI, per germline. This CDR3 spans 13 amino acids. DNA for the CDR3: TGTGCCAACAGTGGGGGCTGGAATCAGCCCCAGCATTTT. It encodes CANSGGWNQPQHF.

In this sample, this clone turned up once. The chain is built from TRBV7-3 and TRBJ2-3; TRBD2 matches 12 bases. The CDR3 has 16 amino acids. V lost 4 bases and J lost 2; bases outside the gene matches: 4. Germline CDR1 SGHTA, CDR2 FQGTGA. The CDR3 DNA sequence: TGTGCCAGCAGCTGGACTAGCGGGACAAACACAGATACGCAGTATTTT. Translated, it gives CASSWTSGTNTDTQYF.

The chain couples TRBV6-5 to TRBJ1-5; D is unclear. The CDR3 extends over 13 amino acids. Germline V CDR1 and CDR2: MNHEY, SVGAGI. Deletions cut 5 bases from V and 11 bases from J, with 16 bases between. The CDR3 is CASSRGPEGSQHF. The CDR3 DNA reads TGTGCCAGCAGTCGTGGGCCCGAAGGATCCCAGCATTTT.

In nucleotides, the CDR3 is TGTGCCAGCAACCCCGGGGGGTGGACTGAAGCTTTCTTT. This translates into CASNPGGWTEAFF. The chain joins TRBV7-2 to TRBJ1-1; possible D gene TRBD1, 5 bases. Trimming took off 7 bases at V and 5 bases at J, with 14 bases between the two ends. The CDR3 loop spans 13 amino acids. The V gene's germline CDR1 is SGHTA and CDR2 FQGNSA.

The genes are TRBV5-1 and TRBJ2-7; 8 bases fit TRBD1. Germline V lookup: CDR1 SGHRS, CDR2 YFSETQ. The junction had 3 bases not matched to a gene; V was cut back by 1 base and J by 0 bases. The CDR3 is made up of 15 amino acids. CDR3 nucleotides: TGCGCCAGCAGCTTGACGACAGGGGTCTCCTACGAGCAGTACTTC. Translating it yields CASSLTTGVSYEQYF.

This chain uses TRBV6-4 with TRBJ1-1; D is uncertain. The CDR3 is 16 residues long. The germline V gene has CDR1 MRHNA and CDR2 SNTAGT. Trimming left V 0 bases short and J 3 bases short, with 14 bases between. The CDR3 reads CASSDSKGMEDTEAFF. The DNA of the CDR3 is TGTGCCAGCAGTGACTCTAAAGGGATGGAGGACACTGAAGCTTTCTTT.

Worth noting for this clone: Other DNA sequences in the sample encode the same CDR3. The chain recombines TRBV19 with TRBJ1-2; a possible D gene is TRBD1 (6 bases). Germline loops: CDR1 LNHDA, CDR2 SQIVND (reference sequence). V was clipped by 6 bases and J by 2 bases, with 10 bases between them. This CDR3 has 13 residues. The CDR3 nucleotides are TGTGCCAGTAGCATTCAGGGGAACTATGGCTACACCTTC. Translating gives CASSIQGNYGYTF. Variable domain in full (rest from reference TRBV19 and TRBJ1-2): DGGITQSPKYLFRKEGQNVTLSCEQNLNHDAMYWYRQDPGQGLRLIYYSQIVNDFQKGDIAEGYSVSREKKESFPLTVTSAQKNPTAFYLCASSIQGNYGYTFGSGTRLTVV.

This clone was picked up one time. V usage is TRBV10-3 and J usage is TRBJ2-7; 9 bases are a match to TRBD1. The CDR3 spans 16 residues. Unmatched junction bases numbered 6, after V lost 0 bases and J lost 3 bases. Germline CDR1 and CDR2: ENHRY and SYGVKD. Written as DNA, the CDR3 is TGTGCCATCAGTGAGTCGGTGACAGGGGGTGACTACGAGCAGTACTTC. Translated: CAISESVTGGDYEQYF.

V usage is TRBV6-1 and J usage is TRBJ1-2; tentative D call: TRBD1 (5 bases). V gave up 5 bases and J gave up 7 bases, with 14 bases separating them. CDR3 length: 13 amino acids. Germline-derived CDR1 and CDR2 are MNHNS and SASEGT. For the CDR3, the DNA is TGTGCCAGCAGTCTCTCCGGTGGGGCTGGCTACACCTTC. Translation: CASSLSGGAGYTF.

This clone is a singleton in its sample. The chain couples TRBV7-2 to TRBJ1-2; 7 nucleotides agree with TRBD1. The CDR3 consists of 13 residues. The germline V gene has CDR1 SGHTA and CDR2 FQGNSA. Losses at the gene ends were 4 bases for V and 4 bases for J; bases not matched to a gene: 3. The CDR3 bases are TGTGCCAGCAGCTCCGGACAGGCCTATGGCTACACCTTC. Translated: CASSSGQAYGYTF.